The entry below describes one T cell receptor (beta chain). The entry originates in a study of blood T cell repertoires in COVID-19. Study overall: Both acute and convalescent COVID-19 samples were obtained from the United States, Italy and Spain.

CDR1 and CDR2 (germline): LGHDT, YNNKEL (reference sequence). The CDR3 runs to 17 residues. J lost 5 bases, V lost 0 bases, and 7 bases had no gene match. Per the original data handling: Estimation of nucleated cell counts relied on the amplification of reference gene primers. Generated by immunoSEQ multiplex PCR, the TCRdb table keeps only in-frame clones and is missing some. V, J and clone size reflect that table, while D and trimming were determined from the DNA. The sample lists 65,000 to 90,000 clones, more than 65% seen once, with 25% to 30% in the top ten. Sequencing was performed on peripheral blood. The chain couples TRBV3-1 (or the pseudogene TRBV3-2) to TRBJ2-1; 10 bases agree with TRBD1. This clonotype was sampled from a human donor in a cohort sampled during active COVID-19. The CDR3 DNA follows: TGTGCCAGCAGCCAAGATCACCGGGACAGGGGCGACAATGAGCAGTTCTTC. It encodes CASSQDHRDRGDNEQFF.